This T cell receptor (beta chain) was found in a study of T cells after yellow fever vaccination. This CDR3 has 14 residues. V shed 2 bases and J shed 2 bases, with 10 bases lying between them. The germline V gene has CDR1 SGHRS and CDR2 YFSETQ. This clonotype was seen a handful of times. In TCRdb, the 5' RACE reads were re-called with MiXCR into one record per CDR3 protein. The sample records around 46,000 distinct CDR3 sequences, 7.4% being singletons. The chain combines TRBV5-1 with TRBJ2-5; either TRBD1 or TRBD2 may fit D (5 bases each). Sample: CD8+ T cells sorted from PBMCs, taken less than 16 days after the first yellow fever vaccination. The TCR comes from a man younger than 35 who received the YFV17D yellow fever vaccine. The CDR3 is CASSFVGRQETQYF. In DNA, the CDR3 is TGCGCCAGCAGCTTCGTGGGACGTCAAGAGACCCAGTACTTC.